The rows below give T cell receptor beta chains drawn from one sample of a study of blood T cell repertoires in COVID-19. The protocol was immunoSEQ multiplex PCR, while the TCRdb copy is restricted to in-frame clones and leaves out a portion. The table has 250,000 or so clones, about 89% seen once. Sequencing was carried out using peripheral blood. Receptors were obtained from a woman aged 40-49 years who had recovered from COVID-19. CDR3s leave out the opening cysteine and the closing phenylalanine or tryptophan. Each record gives: V gene, J gene, CDR3 protein.

V gene: TRBV6-2/TRBV6-3; J gene: TRBJ2-7; CDR3 protein: ASSYLGDRKNEQY
V gene: TRBV6-5; J gene: TRBJ2-3; CDR3 protein: ASIGLAHTDTQY
V gene: TRBV5-4; J gene: TRBJ1-4; CDR3 protein: ASSLDPLGGGSEKLF
V gene: TRBV3-1/TRBV3-2; J gene: TRBJ1-3; CDR3 protein: ASSLAPGGNTIY
V gene: TRBV19; J gene: TRBJ2-7; CDR3 protein: ASRRGLAGEQY
V gene: TRBV6-2/TRBV6-3; J gene: TRBJ2-5; CDR3 protein: ASSLRRTLRGETQY
V gene: TRBV7-6; J gene: TRBJ2-3; CDR3 protein: ASSLLTGVSTDTQY
V gene: TRBV6-5; J gene: TRBJ2-6; CDR3 protein: ASSYLSGANVLT
V gene: TRBV10-3; J gene: TRBJ2-3; CDR3 protein: AISESKVSGATTDTQY
V gene: TRBV11-2; J gene: TRBJ2-1; CDR3 protein: ASSYGATVRNNEQF
V gene: TRBV21-1; J gene: TRBJ1-1; CDR3 protein: ASGLTRVNTEAF
V gene: TRBV5-1; J gene: TRBJ1-1; CDR3 protein: ASSTGTGGSEAF
V gene: TRBV6-5; J gene: TRBJ1-5; CDR3 protein: ASSYSGGNQPQH
V gene: TRBV7-2; J gene: TRBJ2-3; CDR3 protein: ASSRGDRVGTDTQY
V gene: TRBV5-8; J gene: TRBJ2-1; CDR3 protein: ASSWVLAGGPVDEQF
V gene: TRBV5-1; J gene: TRBJ2-5; CDR3 protein: ASSPPSLAKKQETQY
V gene: TRBV13; J gene: TRBJ2-7; CDR3 protein: ASSLGGSRGLAGEQY
V gene: TRBV15; J gene: TRBJ2-2; CDR3 protein: ATSRVPNIQGAGTGELF
V gene: TRBV6-2/TRBV6-3; J gene: TRBJ2-7; CDR3 protein: ASSYNQEASYEQY
V gene: TRBV12-2; J gene: TRBJ1-6; CDR3 protein: ASRLAPGPNSPLH
V gene: TRBV20-1; J gene: TRBJ2-5; CDR3 protein: SASLVLLQETQY
V gene: TRBV24-1; J gene: TRBJ2-1; CDR3 protein: ATMGSGDEQF
V gene: TRBV27; J gene: TRBJ1-4; CDR3 protein: ASSLRQEEKLF
V gene: TRBV9; J gene: TRBJ1-4; CDR3 protein: ASSAPPGGELF
V gene: TRBV7-3; J gene: TRBJ2-2; CDR3 protein: ASSSAPWGGGNGELF
V gene: TRBV9; J gene: TRBJ1-1; CDR3 protein: ASSVRPGVSDRAEAF
V gene: TRBV25-1; J gene: TRBJ2-3; CDR3 protein: ASSEYTPRDTQY
V gene: TRBV10-2; J gene: TRBJ1-1; CDR3 protein: ASSEGAKTEAF
V gene: TRBV5-6; J gene: TRBJ1-1; CDR3 protein: ASSWVGTVNTEAF
V gene: TRBV9; J gene: TRBJ1-2; CDR3 protein: ASSVAWIDRPLEGYT
V gene: TRBV25-1; J gene: TRBJ2-7; CDR3 protein: ASSPWRDPTPDEQY
V gene: TRBV10-3; J gene: TRBJ1-2; CDR3 protein: ALHPTGDNYGYT
V gene: TRBV9; J gene: TRBJ2-2; CDR3 protein: ASRENVGQTGELF
V gene: TRBV7-2; J gene: TRBJ2-7; CDR3 protein: ASSLRQGLFSYEQY
V gene: TRBV6-5; J gene: TRBJ1-3; CDR3 protein: ASSFSLTASGNTIY
V gene: TRBV7-9; J gene: TRBJ1-1; CDR3 protein: ASSLPGGAGTEAF